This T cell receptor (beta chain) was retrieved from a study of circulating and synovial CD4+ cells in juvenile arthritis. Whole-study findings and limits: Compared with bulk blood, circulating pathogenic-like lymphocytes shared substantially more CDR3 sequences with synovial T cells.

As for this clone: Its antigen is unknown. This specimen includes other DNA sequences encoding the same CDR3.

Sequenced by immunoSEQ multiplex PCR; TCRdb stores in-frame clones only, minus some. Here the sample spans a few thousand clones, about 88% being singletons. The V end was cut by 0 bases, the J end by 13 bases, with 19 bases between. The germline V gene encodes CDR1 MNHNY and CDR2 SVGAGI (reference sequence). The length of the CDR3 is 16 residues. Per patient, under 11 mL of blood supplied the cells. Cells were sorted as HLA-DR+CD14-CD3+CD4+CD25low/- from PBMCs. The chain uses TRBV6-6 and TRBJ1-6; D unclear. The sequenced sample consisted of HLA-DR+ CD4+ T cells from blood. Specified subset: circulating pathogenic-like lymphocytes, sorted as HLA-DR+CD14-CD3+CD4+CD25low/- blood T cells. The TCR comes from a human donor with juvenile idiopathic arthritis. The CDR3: CASSYSRDRGGSPLHF. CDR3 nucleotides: TGTGCCAGCAGTTACTCAAGGGATCGGGGAGGTTCTCCCCTCCACTTT.